This T cell receptor (beta chain) comes out of a study of cytomegalovirus exposure and HLA in healthy donors. Findings of the study overall: As a later analysis showed, a missense DCLRE1C variant was linked to trimming of TCR beta V- and J-genes. In a later analysis, HLA-associated TCR beta chains were more clonally expanded than equally common others. Excluded: some indistinguishable V segments such as TRBV6-2 and TRBV6-3. Accounts indicate the classifier identified cytomegalovirus status with strong specificity and sensitivity.

Per germline, CDR1 SGHNT and CDR2 YYREEE (reference sequence). J was trimmed by 3 bases and V by 2 bases; bases with no gene match: 7. This CDR3 spans 16 amino acids. 60 Vbeta and 13 Jbeta primers were used in PCR. The method was immunoSEQ multiplex PCR; TCRdb's version includes in-frame clones alone and lacks a portion of them. The sample includes 70,000 or so clones, roughly 70% of them seen just once. With regard to this clone: What it binds is unknown.

Sequencing used PBMCs. The V call is TRBV5-4, the J call TRBJ2-5; TRBD1 matches at 10 bases. This receptor was obtained from a woman aged 25 to 45 in good health and CMV-seronegative. The CDR3 DNA follows: TGTGCCAGCAGCTTCCCCCCTGGGACAGGGGAAGAGACCCAGTACTTC. It is translated as CASSFPPGTGEETQYF.